One and the same sample provided the 7 T cell receptor beta chains below, sequenced in a study of blood T cell repertoires in COVID-19. Method: immunoSEQ multiplex PCR; TCRdb's copy keeps in-frame clones and lacks some. The profile shows about 250,000 clones, just over 85% of them singletons. Specimen: peripheral blood. The receptor set was obtained from a man aged 80 or over with acute or convalescent COVID-19.

The J gene is TRBJ1-3, the V gene TRBV4-1; 7 bases agree with TRBD1. The CDR3 extends over 15 amino acids. The V gene's germline CDR1 is MGHRA and CDR2 YSYEKL. V dropped 4 bases and J dropped 2; count of bases not matched to a gene: 5. As DNA, the CDR3 is TGCGCCAGCAGCCGAACCGGGACAGCTGGAAACACCATATATTTT. Translated, it gives CASSRTGTAGNTIYF.

The rearrangement links TRBV5-1 to TRBJ1-5; D is undetermined. V was shortened by 0 bases and J by 3 bases, with 7 bases between the two germline ends. The CDR3 runs 14 residues. Germline-derived CDR1 and CDR2 are SGHRS and YFSETQ. CDR3 loop: CASSLGGHNQPQHF. The CDR3 DNA is TGCGCCAGCAGCTTGGGCGGCCACAATCAGCCCCAGCATTTT.

This chain links TRBV4-1 with TRBJ2-2, with 7 bases aligning to TRBD1. Germline CDR1 is MGHRA and CDR2 is YSYEKL. V lost 0 bases to trimming and J lost 4 bases; unmatched junction nucleotides: 8. The CDR3 extends over 17 amino acids. The CDR3 here is CASSQDVRQGTTGELFF. The CDR3 DNA follows: TGCGCCAGCAGCCAAGACGTCAGACAGGGAACCACCGGGGAGCTGTTTTTT.

The chain joins TRBV4-2 to TRBJ1-1, with unresolved D. The length of the CDR3 is 14 residues. Germline V gene sequence: CDR1 LGHNA, CDR2 YNFKEQ. Trimming shortened V by 1 base and J by 10 bases, and 16 bases separated the two germline ends. DNA for the CDR3: TGTGCCAGCAGCCAAGGTGGATCGGGAAGAGGAGCTTTCTTT. Encoded protein: CASSQGGSGRGAFF.

The chain links TRBV7-6 to TRBJ1-1, with 7 bases matching TRBD1. The germline gives CDR1 SGHVS, CDR2 FNYEAQ. Trimming at V came to 1 base and at J to 0 bases, leaving 8 bases not matched to a gene. This CDR3 spans 17 amino acids. Written as DNA, the CDR3 is TGTGCCAGCAGCTTAGTAACCGGGACAGCCATGAACACTGAAGCTTTCTTT. It specifies CASSLVTGTAMNTEAFF.

This clone was observed once. The chain couples TRBV2 to TRBJ1-2; D gene ambiguous. The CDR3 is made up of 12 amino acids. CDR1 is SNHLY and CDR2 is FYNNEI in the germline V gene. Trimming removed 6 bases at V and 8 bases at J, with 13 bases between. This CDR3 is CASSPRVLGYTF. The CDR3 DNA is TGTGCCAGCAGCCCCCGCGTCCTGGGCTACACCTTC.

In this sample, this clone turned up a few times. This chain connects TRBV19 to TRBJ2-3, with D maybe TRBD2 (6 bases). The CDR3 totals 15 residues. The V gene lost 1 base and the J gene lost 4 bases, with 12 bases spanning the gap. CDR1 LNHDA and CDR2 SQIVND come from the germline V gene (reference sequence). The CDR3 DNA follows: TGTGCCAGTAGTATAGGCGTCGGGGACTCAGATACGCAGTATTTT. It codes for CASSIGVGDSDTQYF.